A selection of T cell receptor beta chains follows, all from one sample in a study of T cell changes during pregnancy in multiple sclerosis. Generated by immunoSEQ multiplex PCR, the TCRdb table keeps only in-frame clones and is missing some. The sample shows fewer than 85,000 clones, more than 90% of them seen only once. The sample in question was peripheral blood, obtained in the second trimester of pregnancy. The source of these receptors is a female donor with multiple sclerosis, enrolled in a pregnancy study. Both conserved end residues are part of each CDR3. A D gene is named only where the DNA matches it firmly. Rows give clone size only sometimes, using once, few, many, or a class for an expanded clone.

V	J	size	D	DNA	CDR3
TRBV27	TRBJ2-3	NA	NA	TGTGCCAGCAGTTTTCCCACGGGGGATACGCAGTATTTT	CASSFPTGDTQYF
TRBV5-1	TRBJ2-1	NA	NA	TGCGCCAGCAGCCTGGAGGGGTTGGGGAATGAGCAGTTCTTC	CASSLEGLGNEQFF
TRBV13	TRBJ1-1	NA	NA	TGTGCCAGCAGCCCTGCCCCGCGGCCCGGCACCCGAAAAGCTTTCTTT	CASSPAPRPGTRKAFF
TRBV19	TRBJ2-1	NA	TRBD2	TGTGCCAGTAGTCTAATAGCGGGAGATTACGAGCAGTTCTTC	CASSLIAGDYEQFF
TRBV5-1	TRBJ1-1	NA	NA	TGCGCCAGCAGCCAAACTCCAGGGGCAACGAACACTGAAGCTTTCTTT	CASSQTPGATNTEAFF
TRBV7-2	TRBJ2-5	NA	NA	TGTGCCAGCAGCCATAATCCCAGAGAGACCCAGTACTTC	CASSHNPRETQYF
TRBV9	TRBJ2-3	NA	NA	TGTGCCAGCAGCGTAGACGGACTCACTTATACGCAGTATTTT	CASSVDGLTYTQYF
TRBV7-2	TRBJ2-7	NA	TRBD2	TGTGCCAGCAGCCCGGGACTAGCGGGCCCCTACGAGCAGTACTTC	CASSPGLAGPYEQYF
TRBV10-1	TRBJ2-3	once	TRBD1	TGCGCCAGCACCGGACAGGGGAACGAAGATACGCAGTATTTT	CASTGQGNEDTQYF
TRBV7-2	TRBJ2-1	NA	NA	TGTGCCAGCAGCACCCGAGCGGTCCACTCGGGTGGTGAGCAGTTCTTC	CASSTRAVHSGGEQFF
TRBV7-6	TRBJ2-7	NA	TRBD2	TGTGCCAGCAGTTTAGCTGGAGGAGGAACTAGCGACGAGCAGTACTTC	CASSLAGGGTSDEQYF
TRBV27	TRBJ2-7	NA	TRBD1	TGTGCCAGCAGTTTGATGACAGGGGCTAGCTACGAGCAGTACTTC	CASSLMTGASYEQYF
TRBV28	TRBJ1-4	NA	TRBD1	TGTGCCAGCAGTCCAGGGACAGGGGAGGGGGAAAAACTGTTTTTT	CASSPGTGEGEKLFF
TRBV19	TRBJ2-1	NA	TRBD2	TGTGCCAGTAGTATAGAACTAGCGGGAGGCGGCAATGAGCAGTTCTTC	CASSIELAGGGNEQFF
TRBV5-4	TRBJ2-1	NA	TRBD1	TGTGCCAGCAGCGTAGGGACAGGGATCGGCAGCTCCTACAATGAGCAGTTCTTC	CASSVGTGIGSSYNEQFF
TRBV7-8	TRBJ2-7	NA	NA	TGTGCCAGCAGCCTCCGACTAGGCTACGAGCAGTACTTC	CASSLRLGYEQYF
TRBV10-1	TRBJ2-6	once	NA	TGCGCCAGCAGCCAGGGGTCTGGGGCCAACGTCCTGACTTTC	CASSQGSGANVLTF
TRBV5-1	TRBJ1-4	NA	NA	TGCGCCAGCAGCTTGGGACAGACAACTAATGAAAAACTGTTTTTT	CASSLGQTTNEKLFF
TRBV30	TRBJ2-2	NA	TRBD1	TGTGCCTGGGACAGGGTTGGCACCGGGGAGCTGTTTTTT	CAWDRVGTGELFF
TRBV13	TRBJ1-1	NA	NA	TGTGCCAGCAGCTACGGAGGGGGGGGAGGGGTTCGAGCTTTCTTT	CASSYGGGGGVRAFF
TRBV11-2	TRBJ2-7	NA	TRBD2	TGTGCCAGCGACCGGACTAGCGGGACCTACGAGCAGTACTTC	CASDRTSGTYEQYF
TRBV4-2	TRBJ1-5	once	NA	TGTGCCAGCAGCCAAGAAATGCGGGGATCGAATCAGCCCCAGCATTTT	CASSQEMRGSNQPQHF
TRBV28	TRBJ2-3	NA	NA	TGTGCCAGCAGTTTAACGGCCGCGGGAGATACGCAGTATTTT	CASSLTAAGDTQYF
TRBV19	TRBJ2-1	NA	TRBD2	TGTGCCAGTAGTGGGGGGAGGGGCTCCTACAATGAGCAGTTCTTC	CASSGGRGSYNEQFF
TRBV2	TRBJ2-4	NA	TRBD2	TGTGCCAGCAGGCAATCAGTAGCGGGAGGCAGGAAAAACATTCAGTACTTC	CASRQSVAGGRKNIQYF
TRBV19	TRBJ2-7	NA	TRBD2	TGTGCCAGTAGTTGGGGACTAGCGGCCACCTACGAGCAGTACTTC	CASSWGLAATYEQYF
TRBV7-8	TRBJ2-3	NA	TRBD2	TGTGCCAGCAGACCCCTACTAGCGGGAGTCACAGATACGCAGTATTTT	CASRPLLAGVTDTQYF
TRBV7-9	TRBJ2-7	NA	TRBD2	TGTGCCAGCAGCTTAGTCCCCGGACTAGCCTACGAGCAGTACTTC	CASSLVPGLAYEQYF
TRBV19	TRBJ1-5	NA	NA	TGTGCCAGTAGTATAGCAGCGACAGGTCTCAATCAGCCCCAGCATTTT	CASSIAATGLNQPQHF
TRBV19	TRBJ2-7	NA	TRBD2	TGTGCCAGTAGTGCGTCTAGCGGGAGTGTCTACGAGCAGTACTTC	CASSASSGSVYEQYF
TRBV9	TRBJ1-5	NA	NA	TGTGCCAGCAGCGCTGGAGGGGCTAAGCCCCAGCATTTT	CASSAGGAKPQHF
TRBV5-1	TRBJ2-7	NA	NA	TGCGCCAGCACTATTTTGACAGGGACCGGGAGGGACGAGCAGTACTTC	CASTILTGTGRDEQYF
TRBV10-1	TRBJ2-1	NA	NA	TGCGCCAGCAGTGAGGGGACTGTCTACAATGAGCAGTTCTTC	CASSEGTVYNEQFF
TRBV14	TRBJ1-1	few	NA	TGTGCCAGCAGCCAAGATCTTGGGAGGGGGAACACTGAAGCTTTCTTT	CASSQDLGRGNTEAFF
TRBV2	TRBJ2-3	few	NA	TGTGCCAGCTCGGACGCACAGGGAAGAGGCACAGATACGCAGTATTTT	CASSDAQGRGTDTQYF
TRBV10-1	TRBJ1-1	NA	NA	TGCGCCAGTACAGGGAAGGGCACTGAAGCTTTCTTT	CASTGKGTEAFF
TRBV27	TRBJ2-3	NA	NA	TGTGCCAGCACCCCGCTAGCCACAGATACGCAGTATTTT	CASTPLATDTQYF
TRBV4-1	TRBJ2-7	NA	NA	TGCGCCAGCAGCCAAGATCGGGCGGGACGGGACGAGCAGTACTTC	CASSQDRAGRDEQYF
TRBV5-1	TRBJ1-6	NA	NA	TGCGCCAGCAGCTTGGGTCTGGAGGATGTTTCCTATAATTCACCCCTCCACTTT	CASSLGLEDVSYNSPLHF
TRBV2	TRBJ1-3	NA	NA	TGTGCCAGCAGTAGCCAGGGGAACGGAAACACCATATATTTT	CASSSQGNGNTIYF
TRBV21-1	TRBJ1-4	NA	NA	TGTGCCAGCAGCACCTCCAAGGACAGGGTTTATTTCTTTTTATGCGAAAAACTGTTTTTT	CASSTSKDRVYFFLCEKLFF
TRBV7-9	TRBJ2-1	NA	NA	TGTGCCAGCAGCTTCCGGAGATCCTACAATGAGCAGTTCTTC	CASSFRRSYNEQFF
TRBV4-1	TRBJ2-7	NA	TRBD2	TGCGCCAGCAGCCAAGTTGAGCTAGCGGGGAACTACGAGCAGTACTTC	CASSQVELAGNYEQYF
TRBV2	TRBJ2-3	NA	TRBD2	TGTGCCAGCAGCCTGCTTAGTTTAGCGGGAGGCCGGGATACGCAGTATTTT	CASSLLSLAGGRDTQYF
TRBV29-1	TRBJ2-5	NA	NA	TGCAGCGTCGAGACAAGGTTTGAGGAGACCCAGTACTTC	CSVETRFEETQYF
TRBV2	TRBJ2-3	few	TRBD2	TGTGCCAGCAGATCGCGTAGCGGGAGCACAGATACGCAGTATTTT	CASRSRSGSTDTQYF
TRBV5-1	TRBJ2-5	NA	TRBD1	TGCGCCAGCAGCCCGGCCGTAGGACAGGGGATTTCAGAGACCCAGTACTTC	CASSPAVGQGISETQYF
TRBV27	TRBJ2-4	NA	NA	TGTGCCAGCAGGACGTCGCGAACAGGAGCCCAAGCCAAAAACATTCAGTACTTC	CASRTSRTGAQAKNIQYF
TRBV28	TRBJ1-2	NA	TRBD1	TGTGCCAGCGTTACCCAAGTGGGGACAACAGGGGGCGTCAACTATGGCTACACCTTC	CASVTQVGTTGGVNYGYTF
TRBV18	TRBJ2-7	NA	NA	TGTGCCAGCTCACCATTTAGACAGCTCTACGAGCAGTACTTC	CASSPFRQLYEQYF
TRBV28	TRBJ1-1	NA	NA	TGTGCCACGAGGGCGGTTGTCGGCACTGAAGCTTTCTTT	CATRAVVGTEAFF
TRBV9	TRBJ2-7	NA	TRBD2	TGTGCCAGCAGCGTATATCCGGTGACTAGCGCTTCCTACGAGCAGTACTTC	CASSVYPVTSASYEQYF
TRBV28	TRBJ2-3	NA	NA	TGTGCCAGCAGTCCTTGTTATAGTACGTACGTAAAGACTGCGAACACAGATACGCAGTATTTT	CASSPCYSTYVKTANTDTQYF
TRBV7-8	TRBJ2-6	NA	NA	TGTGCCAGCAGCCGTCACAGGGACTCTGGGGCCAACGTCCTGACTTTC	CASSRHRDSGANVLTF
TRBV19	TRBJ1-1	NA	NA	TGTGCCAGTAGCCCACAGGTTACCCTGAACACTGAAGCTTTCTTT	CASSPQVTLNTEAFF
TRBV9	TRBJ2-7	NA	NA	TGTGCCAGCAGCGTAGGAGAGGCCTCCTCCGGCGAGCAGTACTTC	CASSVGEASSGEQYF